The clone carrying this T cell receptor (beta chain) occurred many times. Its specificity is unknown. This specimen belongs to a study of T cells in Graves' hyperthyroidism and ophthalmopathy. The source material, RNA transcripts, was used to amplify TCR beta CDR3 regions. HTBI primers were employed in a first-round RT-PCR of the TCR CDR3. TCRdb used MiXCR to reprocess the multiplex PCR reads, holding one entry per CDR3 protein. Of a few hundred thousand distinct CDR3 sequences in the sample, approximately 44% were seen once. The ends lost 5 bases at V and 2 bases at J; junction bases unmatched: 13. The CDR3 consists of 17 residues. Germline values: CDR1 MNHEY, CDR2 SMNVEV (reference sequence). Whole-study findings and limits: In blood, most of the thyroid clonotypes expanded above 0.001 were also present. Patients with ophthalmopathy were separated from those with stable hyperthyroidism by a 13 V-J model.

The patients, who ranged from 18 to 65 in age, presented with newly diagnosed hyperthyroidism lasting under 2 months. Diagnostic decisions used clinical symptoms, serum thyroxine and TRAb, thyroid ultrasound and orbital computed tomography. The chain joins TRBV27 to TRBJ2-5, with 8 bases lining up with TRBD2. The sequenced sample consisted of peripheral blood or thyroid tissue (not recorded which). The TCR was taken from a woman aged 18-29 years with Graves' hyperthyroidism. The CDR3 loop is CASSTTGTRYGQETQYF. DNA of the CDR3: TGTGCCAGCAGTACAACCGGGACTAGATATGGGCAAGAGACCCAGTACTTC.